These 15 T cell receptor beta chains came from one sample sequenced in a study of cytomegalovirus exposure and HLA in healthy donors. The study ran its PCR with 60 Vbeta and 13 Jbeta primers. The assay was immunoSEQ multiplex PCR, and TCRdb's table has in-frame clones only and misses some. This table has about 160,000 clones, about 79% appearing once. Specimen: PBMCs. These receptors were taken from a man between 45 and 60 years old in good health and CMV-seropositive.

The J gene is TRBJ1-2, the V gene TRBV4-2; 11 bases fit TRBD1. J gave up 8 bases and V 0 bases, and 8 bases lay outside the gene matches. Germline V gene data show CDR1 as LGHNA and CDR2 as YNFKEQ. The CDR3 covers 16 residues. The CDR3, as DNA: TGTGCCAGCAGCCAAGATTTGGGACAGGGGGTGGGGGGCTACACCTTC. Its protein product is CASSQDLGQGVGGYTF.

The chain uses TRBV6-5 and TRBJ1-1; D is undetermined. Deletions cut 2 bases from V and 12 bases from J, with 10 bases between. Germline assignment: CDR1 MNHEY and CDR2 SVGAGI. The CDR3 has 11 residues. The CDR3 nucleotides read TGTGCCAGCAGTTACGGATCCGGGTCTTTCTTT. Translation: CASSYGSGSFF.

This chain uses TRBV7-6 with TRBJ2-2, with 7 bases matching TRBD2. The germline CDR1 and CDR2 sequences are SGHVS and FNYEAQ. This CDR3 comprises 16 residues. Germline trimming cut 2 bases from V and 3 bases from J; bases unmatched to any gene: 6. The CDR3 here is CASSLQGGTHTGELFF. The CDR3 DNA is TGTGCCAGCAGCTTACAGGGAGGGACCCACACCGGGGAGCTGTTTTTT.

The chain recombines TRBV5-6 with TRBJ2-3, with TRBD2 identical over 9 bases. Trimming removed 3 bases from V and 1 base from J; junction bases left unmatched: 6. The CDR3 length is 16 residues. Germline values: CDR1 SGHDT, CDR2 YYEEEE. CDR3 sequence: CASSSWVAGGTDTQYF. The CDR3 DNA sequence: TGTGCCAGCAGCTCCTGGGTAGCGGGGGGCACAGATACGCAGTATTTT. Supplemented by reference TRBV5-6 and TRBJ2-3, the full variable domain reads DAGVTQSPTHLIKTRGQQVTLRCSPKSGHDTVSWYQQALGQGPQFIFQYYEEEERQRGNFPDRFSGHQFPNYSSELNVNALLLGDSALYLCASSSWVAGGTDTQYFGPGTRLTVL.

V gene TRBV11-1 combines with J gene TRBJ2-1; the match to TRBD2 covers 7 bases. This CDR3 comprises 18 residues. Losses at the gene ends were 5 bases for V and 0 bases for J; bases not matched to a gene: 13. Germline CDR1 SGHAT, CDR2 FQDESV (reference sequence). This chain's CDR3 is CASSTHFLRGSSYNEQFF. In DNA form, the CDR3 reads TGTGCCAGCAGCACCCACTTCCTGCGGGGGAGCTCCTACAATGAGCAGTTCTTC.

Concerning this clone itself: At one end the junction does not follow the germline gene, possibly because of a read error. This sequence joins TRBV30 and TRBJ2-1; maybe TRBD2 (6 bases). The V gene's germline CDR1 is GTSNPN and CDR2 SVGIG (reference sequence). This CDR3 is built from 16 residues. The CDR3 nucleotides are TGTGCCTGGAGTGTACCCTCGGACTACGTCTACAATGAGCGGTTCTTC. Its translation is CAWSVPSDYVYNERFF.

The chain has TRBV5-1 and TRBJ2-5, with 9 bases fitting TRBD1. The CDR3 is made up of 16 amino acids. Per germline, CDR1 SGHRS and CDR2 YFSETQ. The J segment lost 4 bases and the V segment lost 0 bases, leaving 7 bases of the junction unmatched. The CDR3 spells CASSLVGQGLGETQYF. In DNA form, the CDR3 reads TGCGCCAGCAGCTTGGTTGGACAGGGGTTGGGAGAGACCCAGTACTTC.

This clone rates as medium-sized. The chain uses TRBV15 and TRBJ2-7; 7 bases map to TRBD2. The length of the CDR3 is 13 residues. Germline values: CDR1 LNHNV, CDR2 YYDKDF (reference sequence). J lost 7 bases, V lost 1 base, and 4 bases had no gene match. Here the CDR3 reads CATSRVAGEEQYV. CDR3 in DNA: TGTGCCACCAGCAGAGTGGCGGGAGAGGAGCAGTACGTC.

This clone showed up just once. The chain joins TRBV5-1 to TRBJ2-1; 10 bases line up with TRBD2. Germline values: CDR1 SGHRS, CDR2 YFSETQ. CDR3 length equals 13 residues. Trimming at V came to 7 bases and at J to 8 bases, leaving 6 bases not matched to a gene. For the CDR3, the DNA is TGCGCCAGCCGACTAGCGGGTTGGGATGAGCAGTTCTTC. Its protein is CASRLAGWDEQFF. Combining the CDR3 with reference TRBV5-1 and TRBJ2-1 gives the whole variable domain KAGVTQTPRYLIKTRGQQVTLSCSPISGHRSVSWYQQTPGQGLQFLFEYFSETQRNKGNFPGRFSGRQFSNSRSEMNVSTLELGDSALYLCASRLAGWDEQFFGPGTRLTVL.

This clone was recorded a few times. The chain carries TRBV6-5 and TRBJ2-1, with D possibly matching TRBD2 (5 bases). Trimming took off 2 bases at V and 7 bases at J, with 9 bases between the two ends. Germline CDR1 MNHEY, CDR2 SVGAGI. The CDR3 loop spans 13 amino acids. The CDR3 DNA follows: TGTGCCAGCAGTTACGGACTGTTTAATGAGCAGTTCTTC. Protein product: CASSYGLFNEQFF.

This chain uses TRBV14 with TRBJ2-2; 11 bases line up with TRBD2. The CDR3 spans 16 residues. The junction had 6 bases not matched to a gene; V was cut back by 4 bases and J by 5 bases. Germline-derived CDR1 and CDR2 are SGHDN and FVKESK. CDR3 in amino acids: CASSRGTSGTTGELFF. As DNA, the CDR3 is TGTGCCAGCAGCCGAGGGACTAGCGGAACGACCGGGGAGCTGTTTTTT.

This chain links TRBV9 with TRBJ1-5; 9 nucleotides agree with TRBD1. Trimming removed 4 bases from V and 4 bases from J; junction bases left unmatched: 6. This CDR3 comprises 15 residues. Germline V lookup: CDR1 SGDLS, CDR2 YYNGEE. The DNA of the CDR3 is TGTGCCAGCAGCCGAGGACAGGGGACGAATCAGCCCCAGCATTTT. Protein product: CASSRGQGTNQPQHF.

The chain links TRBV4-1 to TRBJ1-2; a possible D gene is TRBD1 (5 bases). CDR3 length: 17 residues. Trimming pared 1 base from V and 6 bases from J, leaving 21 bases between. Germline V CDR1 and CDR2: MGHRA, YSYEKL. The CDR3 DNA reads as TGCGCCAGCAGCCAAGTAGGGGTTGGTCAGCCTGGAAATGGCTACACCTTC. Translation: CASSQVGVGQPGNGYTF.

V gene TRBV5-4 combines with J gene TRBJ2-1, with 13 bases identical to TRBD2. This CDR3 contains 17 residues. Germline V gene data show CDR1 as SGHNT and CDR2 as YYREEE (reference sequence). Germline trimming cut 1 base from V and 4 bases from J; bases unmatched to any gene: 5. This CDR3 reads CASSLNPTSGRYNEQFF. CDR3 nucleotide sequence: TGTGCCAGCAGCTTGAACCCGACTAGCGGGAGGTACAATGAGCAGTTCTTC.

The CDR3 protein is CASSLGGGQGYEQFF. The CDR3 DNA reads as TGCGCCAGCAGCTTGGGGGGGGGACAGGGCTATGAGCAGTTCTTC. V and J are TRBV5-1 and TRBJ2-1; 9 bases are a match to TRBD1. This CDR3 region has 15 residues. The germline gives CDR1 SGHRS, CDR2 YFSETQ. Trimming at V came to 0 bases and at J to 8 bases, leaving 6 bases not matched to a gene.